The next 5 T cell receptor beta chains were all read from a single sample in a study of blood T cells in healthy people across ages. The use of a sample-barcoded 5' primer and a J-beta primer mix characterized a second PCR of roughly 6 to 11 cycles. TCRdb processed the 5' RACE reads anew with MiXCR; each CDR3 protein has one entry. The repertoire holds about 640,000 distinct CDR3 sequences, 58% seen once, with 30% to 40% in the top ten. Input material: blood. The receptors originated from a man between 60 and 70 years old in good health.

In its sample, this clonotype was seen once. Here the CDR3 reads CSASLENYGYTF. In DNA, the CDR3 is TGCAGTGCTTCCCTCGAGAACTATGGCTACACCTTC. The V call is TRBV20-1, the J call TRBJ1-2; no firm D call. The CDR3 extends over 12 amino acids. V was cut by 5 bases and J by 2 bases, with 9 bases left in between. Germline CDR1 reads DFQATT; CDR2 reads SNEGSKA (reference sequence).

The genes are TRBV24-1 and TRBJ1-5; 10 bases are shared with TRBD1. Trimming removed 6 bases from V and 7 bases from J; junction bases left unmatched: 5. CDR3 length: 14 residues. Germline V gives CDR1 KGHDR, CDR2 SFDVKD. Here the CDR3 reads CATSPRDRGQPQHF. In DNA, the CDR3 is TGTGCCACCAGTCCTAGGGACAGGGGACAGCCCCAGCATTTT.

This clonotype appeared a few times. The chain employs TRBV10-3 and TRBJ2-3; 8 bases match TRBD1. With 10 bases clipped from V and 2 bases from J, the junction kept 5 bases outside the gene matches. CDR1 and CDR2 (germline): ENHRY, SYGVKD. The CDR3 is 13 amino acids. The CDR3 here is CATRTGSTDTQYF. The CDR3 nucleotides read TGTGCCACCCGGACAGGGTCCACAGATACGCAGTATTTT.

The rearrangement links TRBV27 to TRBJ2-7; 9 bases line up with TRBD1. V dropped 5 bases and J dropped 4; count of bases not matched to a gene: 6. Per the germline V gene, CDR1 is MNHEY and CDR2 is SMNVEV (reference sequence). The CDR3 is 14 amino acids. In DNA, the CDR3 is TGTGCCAGCAGTGTACAGGGGGCGTCTTACGAGCAGTACTTC. This translates into CASSVQGASYEQYF.

The chain combines TRBV5-6 with TRBJ1-1, with D possibly TRBD1 on 5 matching bases. This CDR3 comprises 13 residues. Per germline, CDR1 SGHDT and CDR2 YYEEEE. Deletions cut 0 bases from V and 7 bases from J, with 10 bases between. CDR3 region: CASSLGGRGEAFF. The CDR3 DNA follows: TGTGCCAGCAGCTTGGGGGGGAGAGGTGAAGCTTTCTTT. Full variable domain (missing parts from reference TRBV5-6 and TRBJ1-1): DAGVTQSPTHLIKTRGQQVTLRCSPKSGHDTVSWYQQALGQGPQFIFQYYEEEERQRGNFPDRFSGHQFPNYSSELNVNALLLGDSALYLCASSLGGRGEAFFGQGTRLTVV.